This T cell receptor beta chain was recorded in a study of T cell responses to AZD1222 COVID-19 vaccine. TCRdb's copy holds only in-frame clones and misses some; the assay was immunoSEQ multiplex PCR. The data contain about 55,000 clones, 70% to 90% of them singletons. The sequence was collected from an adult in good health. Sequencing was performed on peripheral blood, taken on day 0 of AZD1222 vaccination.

For the CDR3, the DNA is TGTGCCTGGAGTACCAGCGGGGGGAGCACAGATACGCAGTATTTT. This encodes CAWSTSGGSTDTQYF. The rearrangement links TRBV30 to TRBJ2-3; TRBD2 matches at 9 bases. Germline values: CDR1 GTSNPN, CDR2 SVGIG (reference sequence). Trimming at V came to 2 bases and at J to 0 bases, leaving 3 bases not matched to a gene. The length of the CDR3 is 15 residues.